This T cell receptor (beta chain) was captured by sequencing in a study of blood T cell repertoires in COVID-19. About the study: The United States, Italy and Spain were the sources of the acute and convalescent COVID-19 samples. T cells, B-cell-depleted T cells, or PBMCs supplied cDNA or gDNA.

As originally analysed: Researchers report that nucleated cell counts were estimated from reference gene primer amplification. The table came from immunoSEQ multiplex PCR; TCRdb's copy has only in-frame clones and leaves some out. V, J and clone size derive from that table, while D and trimming were established from the DNA sequence. Among about 200,000 clones listed, roughly 89% were seen once. CDR3 length: 10 amino acids. Germline V gene sequence: CDR1 MNHNS, CDR2 SASEGT. Deletions cut 2 bases from V and 12 bases from J, with 8 bases between. The sequenced sample was peripheral blood. The chain uses TRBV6-1 and TRBJ2-7; possible D gene TRBD1, 6 bases. This TCR came from a man aged 25-45 years who had recovered from COVID-19. The CDR3 sequence: CASSESRGYF. The CDR3, as DNA: TGTGCCAGCAGTGAAAGCAGGGGGTACTTC.